This record concerns one T cell receptor beta chain sequence. Original data processing: By means of reference gene primer amplification, nucleated cell counts were estimated. Clones were sequenced by immunoSEQ multiplex PCR, and TCRdb holds only the in-frame ones, with some missing. V and J calls and clone size follow that table, whereas D and trimming were derived from the DNA. The data show roughly 170,000 clones, with about 84% seen just once and around 7% held by the top ten. The source of the sample is a study of blood T cell repertoires in COVID-19. Overall study: In each case, the material was cDNA or gDNA derived from T cells, B-cell-depleted T cells, or PBMCs.

The source of this sequence is a human donor in a cohort sampled during active COVID-19. The sequenced sample consisted of peripheral blood.

The CDR3 DNA is TGTGCCAGCCAAAGGACCCTCGGGACAGGGCTCTACGAGCAGTACTTC. It specifies CASQRTLGTGLYEQYF. The chain links TRBV13 to TRBJ2-7, with 9 bases lining up with TRBD1. Germline trimming cut 8 bases from V and 3 bases from J; bases unmatched to any gene: 14. From germline, CDR1 is PRHDT and CDR2 FYEKMQ (reference sequence). The CDR3 spans 16 residues.